This TCR beta chain was captured in a study of cytomegalovirus exposure and HLA in healthy donors. Overall study findings and caveats: There were 160 or so TCR beta chains listed as cytomegalovirus-associated.

Vbeta (60) and Jbeta (13) primers were used in the PCR. The table came from immunoSEQ multiplex PCR; TCRdb's copy has only in-frame clones and leaves some out. Of more than 100,000 clones detected, 83% appear once; the ten largest clones hold about 1.5%. On this clone: The antigen remains undetermined.

The CDR3 loop spans 13 amino acids. With 5 bases removed from V and 10 bases from J, the gap between germline ends came to 14 bases. In germline, CDR1 is SGHTA, CDR2 FQGTGA. The chain carries TRBV7-3 and TRBJ2-2; the D gene is possibly TRBD2 (6 bases). Sequenced: PBMCs. This clonotype was obtained from a man aged 40-49 years in good health and CMV-seronegative. The CDR3 region is CASSLPGVPELFF. The CDR3 bases are TGTGCCAGCAGCCTCCCGGGGGTCCCGGAGCTGTTTTTT.